This T cell receptor beta chain was sequenced during a study of cytomegalovirus exposure and HLA in healthy donors. Primers included in the PCR were 60 Vbeta and 13 Jbeta primers. Data came from immunoSEQ multiplex PCR; TCRdb stores just in-frame clones and leaves some out. The top ten hold around 2.3% of the sample, which has about 270,000 clones, roughly two thirds seen once. Overall study results and limits: The records held CMV serostatus as the only immune exposure information.

A word on this clone: What it binds is unknown.

There were likely unrecorded immune exposures, though donors were nominally healthy when sampled. The CDR3 contains 11 residues. The V segment lost 11 bases and the J segment 5 bases; nucleotides outside the gene matches: 3. Germline CDR1 is SNHLY and CDR2 is FYNNEI. J is TRBJ2-5 and V is TRBV2; 9 bases match TRBD2. This TCR was recovered from a female donor in good health and CMV-seronegative. Sequenced sample: PBMCs. The DNA of the CDR3 is TGTGCCGCGGGGGGGCAGGAGACCCAGTACTTC. Its translation: CAAGGQETQYF. The complete variable domain, with remaining parts taken from reference TRBV2 and TRBJ2-5, reads EPEVTQTPSHQVTQMGQEVILRCVPISNHLYFYWYRQILGQKVEFLVSFYNNEISEKSEIFDDQFSVERPDGSNFTLKIRSTKLEDSAMYFCAAGGQETQYFGPGTRLLVL.